The clone carrying this TCR beta chain came up a few times. Healthy Caucasians provided all donations. Template switching added a universal primer site, and cDNA bore unique molecular identifiers. TCRdb recomputed calls from the 5' RACE reads with MiXCR, one row per CDR3 protein. The top ten clones hold approximately 0.9% of a sample with under 500,000 distinct CDR3 sequences, roughly an eighth of them seen once. The data were obtained in a study of identical twins. V was clipped by 5 bases and J by 6 bases, with 17 bases between them. Germline values: CDR1 SGHTA, CDR2 FQGTGA. This CDR3 spans 15 amino acids. The sample also formed part of further work on yellow fever vaccine responses in identical twins. That paper adds: Twins' vaccine T cell response reportedly gave the appearance of partial convergence and partial personalization.

The V call is TRBV7-3, the J call TRBJ2-4; either TRBD1 or TRBD2 may fit D (5 bases each). The sequencing sample was made of CD4+ T cells sorted from blood. This TCR came from a woman aged 18-29 years in good health. In nucleotides, the CDR3 is TGTGCCAGCAGCCCCGGGGCAGGGAGAGGAAACATTCAGTACTTC. Translation gives CASSPGAGRGNIQYF.